This T cell receptor (beta chain) was captured in a study of T cell repertoires in cytomegalovirus infection. The CDR3 runs 13 residues. From germline, CDR1 is LNHDA and CDR2 SQIVND (reference sequence). The ends were cut back, 3 bases at V and 5 bases at J, with 11 bases in the middle. TCRdb fed the reads into MiXCR, producing one record per CDR3 protein. The table shows around 310,000 distinct CDR3 sequences, with about a sixth occurring only once. This clonotype has only a few counts. Sequenced material: PBMCs. The V and J genes are TRBV19 and TRBJ2-7; D remains unclear. This TCR was sampled from a human donor in good health (CMV status not recorded). Some clones in this sample may be carry-over from other donors' samples. CDR3 sequence (DNA): TGTGCCAGTAGTATTTCCCCTGGGGACGAGCAGTACTTC. This gives the protein CASSISPGDEQYF.